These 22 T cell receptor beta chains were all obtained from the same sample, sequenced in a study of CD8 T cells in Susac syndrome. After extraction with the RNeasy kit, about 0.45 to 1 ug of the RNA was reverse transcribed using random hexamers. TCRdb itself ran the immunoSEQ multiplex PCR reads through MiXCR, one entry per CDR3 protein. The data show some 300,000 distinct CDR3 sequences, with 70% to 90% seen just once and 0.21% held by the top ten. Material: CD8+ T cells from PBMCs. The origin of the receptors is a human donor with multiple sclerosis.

DNA for the CDR3: TGTGCCAGCAGCACAACACTTACAAGGGAGCAGTTCTTC. Translating it yields CASSTTLTREQFF. The chain recombines TRBV7-2 with TRBJ2-1; no definite D call. Germline V gives CDR1 SGHTA, CDR2 FQGNSA. The CDR3 is 13 amino acids. Trimming pared 5 bases from V and 10 bases from J, leaving 15 bases between.

Here the CDR3 DNA reads TGTGCCAGCAGTTTATCAGGGTCCGGGGAGCTGTTTTTT. As protein: CASSLSGSGELFF. V gene TRBV27 combines with J gene TRBJ2-2; D remains unclear. This CDR3 region has 13 residues. Between the trimmed V and J ends, which lost 0 bases and 6 bases, there was a span of 5 bases. Germline assignment: CDR1 MNHEY and CDR2 SMNVEV (reference sequence).

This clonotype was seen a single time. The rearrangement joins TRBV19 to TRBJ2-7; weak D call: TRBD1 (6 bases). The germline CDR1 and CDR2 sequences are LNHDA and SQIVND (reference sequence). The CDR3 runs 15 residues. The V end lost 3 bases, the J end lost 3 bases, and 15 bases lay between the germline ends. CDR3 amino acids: CASSISRDTIYEQYF. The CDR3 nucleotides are TGTGCCAGTAGTATCAGCCGGGACACCATCTACGAGCAGTACTTC. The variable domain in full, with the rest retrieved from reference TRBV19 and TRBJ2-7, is DGGITQSPKYLFRKEGQNVTLSCEQNLNHDAMYWYRQDPGQGLRLIYYSQIVNDFQKGDIAEGYSVSREKKESFPLTVTSAQKNPTAFYLCASSISRDTIYEQYFGPGTRLTVT.

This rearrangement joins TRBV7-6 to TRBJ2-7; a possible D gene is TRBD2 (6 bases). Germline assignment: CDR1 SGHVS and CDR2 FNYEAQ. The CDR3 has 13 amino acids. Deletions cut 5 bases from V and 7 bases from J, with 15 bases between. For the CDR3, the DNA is TGTGCCAGCAGCCACGGGGGAGTAAGGGAGCAGTACTTC. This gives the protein CASSHGGVREQYF.

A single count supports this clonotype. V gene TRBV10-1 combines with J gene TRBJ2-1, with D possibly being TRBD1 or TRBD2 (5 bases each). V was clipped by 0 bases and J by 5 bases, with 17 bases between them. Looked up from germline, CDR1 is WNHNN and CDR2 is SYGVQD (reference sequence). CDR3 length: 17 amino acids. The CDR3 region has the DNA TGCGCCAGCAGTGAGTCTGGAGGATACGGGACCCACAATGAGCAGTTCTTC. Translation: CASSESGGYGTHNEQFF.

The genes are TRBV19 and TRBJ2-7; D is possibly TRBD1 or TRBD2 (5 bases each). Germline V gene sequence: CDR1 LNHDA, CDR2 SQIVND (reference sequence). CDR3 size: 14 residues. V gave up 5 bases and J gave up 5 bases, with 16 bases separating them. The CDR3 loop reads CASSRNREGDEQYF. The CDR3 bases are TGTGCCAGTAGTCGGAACCGGGAAGGGGACGAGCAGTACTTC.

The CDR3 sequence: CSARRGQGASYIAKNIQYF. The CDR3 DNA is TGCAGTGCTAGGAGGGGACAGGGAGCGAGTTACATAGCCAAAAACATTCAGTACTTC. The chain couples TRBV20-1 to TRBJ2-4; 9 bases agree with TRBD1. CDR3 length equals 19 residues. Trimming removed 3 bases from V and 0 bases from J; junction bases left unmatched: 15. Germline values: CDR1 DFQATT, CDR2 SNEGSKA (reference sequence).

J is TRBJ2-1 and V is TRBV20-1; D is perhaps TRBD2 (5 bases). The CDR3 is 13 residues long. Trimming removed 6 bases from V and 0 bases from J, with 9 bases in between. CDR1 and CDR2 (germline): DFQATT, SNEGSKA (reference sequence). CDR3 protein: CSARAVSYNEQFF. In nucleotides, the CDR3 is TGCAGTGCACGAGCGGTCTCCTACAATGAGCAGTTCTTC.

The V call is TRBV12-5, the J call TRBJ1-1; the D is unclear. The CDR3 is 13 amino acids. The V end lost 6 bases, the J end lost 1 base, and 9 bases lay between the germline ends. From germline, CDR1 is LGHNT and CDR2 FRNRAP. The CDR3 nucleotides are TGTGCTAGTGGCGCGGAGAAGAACACTGAAGCTTTCTTT. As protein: CASGAEKNTEAFF.

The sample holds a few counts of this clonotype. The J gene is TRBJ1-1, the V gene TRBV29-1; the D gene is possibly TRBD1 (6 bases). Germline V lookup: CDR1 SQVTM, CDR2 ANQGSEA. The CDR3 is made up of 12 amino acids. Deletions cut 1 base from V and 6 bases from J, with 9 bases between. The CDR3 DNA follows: TGCAGCGTTGAAGGGGCAGGGGCTGAAGCTTTCTTT. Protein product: CSVEGAGAEAFF.

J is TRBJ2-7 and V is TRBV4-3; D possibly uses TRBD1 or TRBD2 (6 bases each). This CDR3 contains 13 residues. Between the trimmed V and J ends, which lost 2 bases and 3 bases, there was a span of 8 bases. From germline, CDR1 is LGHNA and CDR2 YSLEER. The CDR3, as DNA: TGCGCCAGCAGCCAAAAGGGGGGCTACGAGCAGTACTTC. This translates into CASSQKGGYEQYF.

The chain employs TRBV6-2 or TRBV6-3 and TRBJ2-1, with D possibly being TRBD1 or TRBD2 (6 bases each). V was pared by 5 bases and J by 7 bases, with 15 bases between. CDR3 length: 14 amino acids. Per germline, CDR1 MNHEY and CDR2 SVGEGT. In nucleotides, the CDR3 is TGTGCCAGCAGTGTGACTAGAGGGGGGAATGAGCAGTTCTTC. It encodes CASSVTRGGNEQFF.

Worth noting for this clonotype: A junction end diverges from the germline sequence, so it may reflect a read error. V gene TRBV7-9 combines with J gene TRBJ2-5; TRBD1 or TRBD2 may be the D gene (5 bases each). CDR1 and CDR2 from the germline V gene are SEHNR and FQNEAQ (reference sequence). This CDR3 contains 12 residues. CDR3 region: CASSFITGAPDF. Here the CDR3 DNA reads TGTGCCAGCAGCTTTATAACCGGGGCGCCGGACTTC.

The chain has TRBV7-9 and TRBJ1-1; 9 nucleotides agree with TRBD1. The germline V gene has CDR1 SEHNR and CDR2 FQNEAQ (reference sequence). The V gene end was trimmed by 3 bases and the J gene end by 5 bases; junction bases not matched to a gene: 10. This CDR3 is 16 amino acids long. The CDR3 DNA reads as TGTGCCAGCAGCTTCGTATATGACAGGGGGATAACTGAAGCTTTCTTT. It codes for CASSFVYDRGITEAFF.

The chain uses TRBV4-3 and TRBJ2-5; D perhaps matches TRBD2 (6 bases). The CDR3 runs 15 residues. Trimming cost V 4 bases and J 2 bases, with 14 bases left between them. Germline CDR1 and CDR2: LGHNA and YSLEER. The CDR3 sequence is CASSRLLRGQETQYF. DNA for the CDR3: TGCGCCAGCAGCCGACTCCTCCGGGGGCAAGAGACCCAGTACTTC.

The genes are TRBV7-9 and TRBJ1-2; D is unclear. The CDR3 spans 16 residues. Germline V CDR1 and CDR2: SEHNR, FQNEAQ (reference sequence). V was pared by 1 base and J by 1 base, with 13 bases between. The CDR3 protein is CASSLGPPTVNYGYTF. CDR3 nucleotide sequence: TGTGCCAGCAGCTTAGGACCCCCAACTGTTAACTATGGCTACACCTTC.

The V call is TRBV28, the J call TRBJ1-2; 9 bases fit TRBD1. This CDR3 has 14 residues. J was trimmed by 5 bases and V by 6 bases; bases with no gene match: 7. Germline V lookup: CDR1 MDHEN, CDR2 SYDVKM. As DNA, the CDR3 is TGTGCCAGCAGCCACCAGACAGGGGGGTATGGCTACACCTTC. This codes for CASSHQTGGYGYTF.

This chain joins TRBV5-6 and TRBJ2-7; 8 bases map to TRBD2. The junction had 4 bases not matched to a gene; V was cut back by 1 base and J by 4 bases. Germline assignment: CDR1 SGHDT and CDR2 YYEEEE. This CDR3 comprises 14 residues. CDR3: CASSLLAGLYEQYF. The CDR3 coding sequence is TGTGCCAGCAGCTTGTTAGCGGGGCTATACGAGCAGTACTTC.

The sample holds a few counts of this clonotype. The chain's CDR3 is CASSYLSSYNEQFF. The CDR3 DNA reads TGTGCCAGCAGTTATCTCAGCTCCTACAATGAGCAGTTCTTC. The V and J genes are TRBV6-5 and TRBJ2-1; no clear D gene. Germline V gene lookup returns CDR1 MNHEY and CDR2 SVGAGI. The CDR3 has 14 residues. V lost 3 bases and J 0 bases, leaving 6 bases between the germline ends.

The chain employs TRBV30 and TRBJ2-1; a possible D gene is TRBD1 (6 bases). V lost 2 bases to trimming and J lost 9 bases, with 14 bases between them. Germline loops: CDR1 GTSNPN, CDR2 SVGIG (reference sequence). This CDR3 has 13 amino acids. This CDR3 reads CAWSPRTDFEQFF. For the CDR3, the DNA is TGTGCCTGGAGTCCCCGGACAGATTTTGAGCAGTTCTTC.

The CDR3 sequence: CASRSNTGELFF. CDR3 nucleotides: TGCGCCAGCAGATCAAACACCGGGGAGCTGTTTTTT. The chain joins TRBV5-1 to TRBJ2-2; D gene ambiguous. CDR1 and CDR2 from the germline V gene are SGHRS and YFSETQ. The CDR3 length is 12 residues. V lost 5 bases, J lost 2 bases, and 4 bases lay in between.

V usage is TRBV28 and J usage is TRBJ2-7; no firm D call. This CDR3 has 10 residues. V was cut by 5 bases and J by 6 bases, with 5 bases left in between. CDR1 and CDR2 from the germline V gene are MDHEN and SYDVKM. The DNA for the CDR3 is TGTGCCAGCAGTACGCTCGAGCAGTACTTC. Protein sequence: CASSTLEQYF.